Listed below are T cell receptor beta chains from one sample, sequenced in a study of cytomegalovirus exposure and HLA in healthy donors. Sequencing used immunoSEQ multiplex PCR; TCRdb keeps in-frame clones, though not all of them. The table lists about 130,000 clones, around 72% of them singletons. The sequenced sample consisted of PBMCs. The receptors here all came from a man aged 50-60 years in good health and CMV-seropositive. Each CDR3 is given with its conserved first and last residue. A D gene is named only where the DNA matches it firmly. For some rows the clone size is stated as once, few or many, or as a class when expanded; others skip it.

TGTGCCAGCAGGGGGCCAGGGAGGTACGAGCAGTACTTC,CASRGPGRYEQYF,.,TRBJ2-7,.,TRBV27
TGTGCCAGCAGTCAAACAGGGACGAACACCGGGGAGCTGTTTTTT,CASSQTGTNTGELFF,.,TRBJ2-2,.,TRBV5-4
TGTGCCAGCAGCTTAGGGACAGGTTCTTATGGCTACACCTTC,CASSLGTGSYGYTF,once,TRBJ1-2,TRBD1,TRBV5-6
TGTGCCAGCAGCTTAGATCCGGGGAGCGGAGAGCAGTACTTC,CASSLDPGSGEQYF,.,TRBJ2-7,.,TRBV7-6
TGTGCCAGCAGACAAACAACTAATGAAAAACTGTTTTTT,CASRQTTNEKLFF,.,TRBJ1-4,.,TRBV2
TGTGCCATCAGCGCGACAGGGGATCAGCCCCAGCATTTT,CAISATGDQPQHF,few,TRBJ1-5,TRBD1,TRBV10-3
TGTGCCAGCAGCTTAGGGACAGGGGTTGATTCACCCCTCCACTTT,CASSLGTGVDSPLHF,.,TRBJ1-6,TRBD1,TRBV7-9
TGTGCCAGCAGCCAACGGACAGGGGATGGCTACACCTTC,CASSQRTGDGYTF,.,TRBJ1-2,TRBD1,TRBV16
TGTGCCAGCAGCCCCCGGGACAGGTCCTACAATGAGCAGTTCTTC,CASSPRDRSYNEQFF,.,TRBJ2-1,TRBD1,TRBV9
TGTGCCAGTAAAAGGGACAGGGGGTCATCCGGGGAGCTGTTTTTT,CASKRDRGSSGELFF,.,TRBJ2-2,TRBD1,TRBV19
TGTGCCAGCAGTCTGGACACCTCTGGAAACACCATATATTTT,CASSLDTSGNTIYF,.,TRBJ1-3,.,TRBV6-5
TGCGCCAGCACTGGAGCGGGGGGGCTCACCGGGGAGCTGTTTTTT,CASTGAGGLTGELFF,.,TRBJ2-2,TRBD2,TRBV10-1
TGCGCCAGCAGCTCGGGGGGAGCGGGAGGGTACAATGAGCAGTTCTTC,CASSSGGAGGYNEQFF,.,TRBJ2-1,TRBD2,TRBV5-1
TGTGCCAGCAGCAGGGGGCCCAATGAAAAACTGTTTTTT,CASSRGPNEKLFF,.,TRBJ1-4,TRBD1,TRBV6-6
TGTGCCAGCAGCCGGACAGGGGTAAATCAGCCCCAGCATTTT,CASSRTGVNQPQHF,once,TRBJ1-5,TRBD1,TRBV7-2
TGTGCCAGCAGTTTAGCGGAACGCACAGATACGCAGTATTTT,CASSLAERTDTQYF,once,TRBJ2-3,.,TRBV6-5
TGTGCCAGCAGCCAAGATTGGGGCCTCACGGGTACGCAGTATTTT,CASSQDWGLTGTQYF,.,TRBJ2-3,.,TRBV14
TGTGCCGGAGGACAGTTGATGAACACTGAAGCTTTCTTT,CAGGQLMNTEAFF,.,TRBJ1-1,.,TRBV7-2
TGCGCCAGCAGCCAAGGGGACAGTTCCTACGAGCAGTACTTC,CASSQGDSSYEQYF,few,TRBJ2-7,TRBD1,TRBV4-1
TGTGCCAGCACTCCCGCGAATGAGCGTAGCTCCTACGAGCAGTACTTC,CASTPANERSSYEQYF,.,TRBJ2-7,.,TRBV11-3
TGTGCTAGCAGCCTAGCCGGACAGGGCATTGGCGGGGAGCTGTTTTTT,CASSLAGQGIGGELFF,few,TRBJ2-2,TRBD1,TRBV7-7
TGTGCCAGCAGCCTACAGGGAGGGCACACTGAAGCTTTCTTT,CASSLQGGHTEAFF,.,TRBJ1-1,.,TRBV7-2
TGTGCCAGTAGTATGGGACTGTACTCAACTAATGAAAAACTGTTTTTT,CASSMGLYSTNEKLFF,.,TRBJ1-4,.,TRBV19
TGCAGCGTGATGGATCGACGACAGGGAGGCACTGAAGCTTTCTTT,CSVMDRRQGGTEAFF,few,TRBJ1-1,TRBD1,TRBV29-1
TGTGCCAGTAGTATCGTCTCTGGGGCCAACGTCCTGACTTTC,CASSIVSGANVLTF,.,TRBJ2-6,.,TRBV19
TGCGCCAGCAGCTTGGGAGGAGGCTCCTACGAGCAGTACTTC,CASSLGGGSYEQYF,.,TRBJ2-7,.,TRBV5-1
TGTGCCAGCAGTTCACCCAATCAGGGTGGTGAGCAGTTCTTC,CASSSPNQGGEQFF,.,TRBJ2-1,.,TRBV28
TGTGCCAGTAGCCTCCGGACAGGGGCCTACTACGAGCAGTACTTC,CASSLRTGAYYEQYF,.,TRBJ2-7,TRBD1,TRBV19
TGTGCCAGCAGCTCCGCCAACATGGGCACAGATACGCAGTATTTT,CASSSANMGTDTQYF,.,TRBJ2-3,.,TRBV2
TGCGCCAGCAGCTTAGTAGCGGGGAACTACAATGAGCAGTTCTTC,CASSLVAGNYNEQFF,.,TRBJ2-1,TRBD2,TRBV5-1
TGTGCCAGCAGTTATAGGGGACAGTGGAACACCGGGGAGCTGTTTTTT,CASSYRGQWNTGELFF,.,TRBJ2-2,TRBD1,TRBV6-5